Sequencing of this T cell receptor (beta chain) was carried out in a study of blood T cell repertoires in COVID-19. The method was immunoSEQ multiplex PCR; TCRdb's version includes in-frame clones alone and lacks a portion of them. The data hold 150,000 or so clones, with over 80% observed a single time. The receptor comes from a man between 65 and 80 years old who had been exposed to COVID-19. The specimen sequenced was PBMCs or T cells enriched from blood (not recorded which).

The CDR3 DNA reads TGTGCCAGCCAGGGTTATCGTGTCTCCTACGAGCAGTACTTC. Translated: CASQGYRVSYEQYF. V is TRBV9 and J is TRBJ2-7, with a tentative D call TRBD1 (5 bases). This CDR3 has 14 residues. The germline V and J ends were trimmed by 7 bases and 0 bases, with 14 bases remaining between them. Germline V gives CDR1 SGDLS, CDR2 YYNGEE.